The 2 T cell receptor beta chains below all came from one sample that was sequenced in a study of CD8+CD57+ T cells in acquired aplastic anemia (dated by TCRdb to between 2017 and 2018). Instrument on record: Illumina HiSeq 2000. TCR beta VDJ combination and CDR3 sequence profiling used genomic DNA as the template. Through fastp at Q25 and MiXCR, TCRdb rebuilt clones from the public reads, retaining in-frame beta chains. Entries that share a CDR3 protein sequence are merged under the most common genes and DNA. In all, the sample holds some 45,000 distinct CDR3 sequences, and 65% to 70% of those were seen once. The ten largest make up less than 25% of the sample. The sample comprised sorted CD4+, CD8+, or CD8+CD57+ T cells (not recorded which) from PBMCs. The receptors were sampled from a human donor in good health, serving as a control.

The rearrangement joins TRBV19 to TRBJ2-1, with D perhaps TRBD1 or TRBD2 (5 bases each). V was cut by 1 base and J by 0 bases, with 7 bases left in between. The CDR3 extends over 15 amino acids. The V gene's germline CDR1 is LNHDA and CDR2 SQIVND (reference sequence). CDR3 sequence reads: CASSIGGPSYNEQFF. In nucleotides, the CDR3 is TGTGCCAGTAGTATAGGGGGACCCTCCTACAATGAGCAGTTCTTC.

The sample holds a few counts of this clonotype. The chain uses TRBV10-2 and TRBJ2-7; the D gene is possibly TRBD1 (6 bases). Trimming left V 6 bases short and J 4 bases short, with 7 bases between. The CDR3 length is 11 residues. Germline CDR1 WSHSY, CDR2 SAAADI. CDR3 loop: CASSQGYEQYF. As DNA, the CDR3 is TGCGCCAGCAGCCAGGGGTACGAGCAGTACTTC.